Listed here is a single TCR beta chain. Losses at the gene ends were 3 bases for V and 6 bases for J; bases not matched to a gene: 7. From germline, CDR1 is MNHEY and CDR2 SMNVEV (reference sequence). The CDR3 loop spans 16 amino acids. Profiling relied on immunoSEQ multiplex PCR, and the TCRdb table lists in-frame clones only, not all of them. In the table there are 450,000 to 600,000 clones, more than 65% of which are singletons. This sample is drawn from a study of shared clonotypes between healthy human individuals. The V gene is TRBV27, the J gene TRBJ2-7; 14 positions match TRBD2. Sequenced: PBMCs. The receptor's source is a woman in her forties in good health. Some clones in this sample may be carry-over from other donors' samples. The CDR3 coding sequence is TGTGCCAGCAGTTTGCTCGGACTAGCGGGAGGAGGCGAGCAGTACTTC. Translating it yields CASSLLGLAGGGEQYF.